The subject of this entry is one T cell receptor (beta chain). Germline V gene sequence: CDR1 SNHLY, CDR2 FYNNEI. V lost 6 bases, J lost 1 base, and 14 bases lay in between. CDR3 length equals 15 residues. The PCR contained 60 Vbeta and 13 Jbeta primers. TCRdb's table, derived via immunoSEQ multiplex PCR, lists solely in-frame clones and lacks some. This sample carries 150,000 to 200,000 clones, around four fifths of them seen once, and the ten largest clones take approximately 1.3%. The record originates from a study of cytomegalovirus exposure and HLA in healthy donors. The TCR originated in a man aged 25 to 40 in good health and CMV-seronegative. The rearrangement joins TRBV2 to TRBJ2-3; D is perhaps TRBD1 (5 bases). The specimen was PBMCs. The CDR3 DNA is TGTGCCAGCAGGAAGGACAACCTCGGCACAGATACGCAGTATTTT. It yields the protein CASRKDNLGTDTQYF. Together with reference TRBV2 and TRBJ2-3, the CDR3 gives the full variable domain: EPEVTQTPSHQVTQMGQEVILRCVPISNHLYFYWYRQILGQKVEFLVSFYNNEISEKSEIFDDQFSVERPDGSNFTLKIRSTKLEDSAMYFCASRKDNLGTDTQYFGPGTRLTVL.